This TCR beta chain came from a study of cytomegalovirus exposure and HLA in healthy donors. CDR1 and CDR2 from the germline V gene are SEHNR and FQNEAQ (reference sequence). V lost 1 base to trimming and J lost 1 base, with 7 bases between them. This CDR3 spans 14 amino acids. Overall study findings and caveats: Follow-up analysis later connected one missense variant in DCLRE1C with trimming of TCR beta V- and J-genes. CMV serostatus was the sole immune exposure information available. Per a prior analysis, the majority of TCR beta V segments were productive roughly 87% or roughly 30% of the time.

The PCR contained 60 Vbeta and 13 Jbeta primers. TCRdb's table, derived via immunoSEQ multiplex PCR, lists solely in-frame clones and lacks some. Counted here are under 300,000 clones, approximately 85% occurring once; the ten biggest clones make up roughly 2%. This clone was found once. Its cognate antigen is unknown. This chain connects TRBV7-9 to TRBJ1-1; D perhaps matches TRBD1 (6 bases). The sample consisted of PBMCs. The receptor comes from a woman aged 40 to 50 in good health and CMV-seropositive. The CDR3 spells CASSLGDKNTEAFF. CDR3 in DNA: TGTGCCAGCAGCTTAGGGGACAAGAACACTGAAGCTTTCTTT.